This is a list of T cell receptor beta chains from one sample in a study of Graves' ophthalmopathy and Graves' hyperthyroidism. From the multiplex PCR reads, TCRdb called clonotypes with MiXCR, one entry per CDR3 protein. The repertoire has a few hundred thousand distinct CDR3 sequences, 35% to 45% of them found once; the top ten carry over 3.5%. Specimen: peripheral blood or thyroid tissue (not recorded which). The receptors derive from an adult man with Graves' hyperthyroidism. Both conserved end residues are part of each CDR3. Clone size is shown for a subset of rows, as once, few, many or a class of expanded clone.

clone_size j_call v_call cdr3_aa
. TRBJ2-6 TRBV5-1 CASSLEGGLTF
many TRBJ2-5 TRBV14 CASSQRDLQETQYF
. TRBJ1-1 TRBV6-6 CASSLLAGDNEQFF
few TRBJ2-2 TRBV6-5 CATGQGGTGELFF
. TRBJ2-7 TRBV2 CAREAREPFEQYF
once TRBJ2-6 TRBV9 CASSVSGQGTGGANVLTF
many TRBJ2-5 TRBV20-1 CSARGTGESQETQYF
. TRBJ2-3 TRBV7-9 CASSLATSTDTQYF
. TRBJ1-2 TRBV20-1 CSARGQEPNYGYTF
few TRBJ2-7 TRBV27 CASSLLTDYEQYF
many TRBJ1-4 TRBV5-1 CASSTSWTATNEKLFF
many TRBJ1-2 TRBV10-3 CAISVAPGETNYGYTF
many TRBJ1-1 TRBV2 CASSFSSQGISGTEAFF
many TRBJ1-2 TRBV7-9 CASSLDREKIHGYTF
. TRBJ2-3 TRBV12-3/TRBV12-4 CASSLTLAVGTDTQYF
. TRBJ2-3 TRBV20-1 CSARERASTDTQYF
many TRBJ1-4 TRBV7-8 CASSLGQGMEKLFF
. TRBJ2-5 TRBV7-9 CASSFRGREFGETQYF
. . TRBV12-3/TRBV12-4 CASSLAGGDIQYF
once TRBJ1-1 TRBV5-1 CASSLSGPANTEAFF
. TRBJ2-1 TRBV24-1 CATSDATSGRNNEQFF
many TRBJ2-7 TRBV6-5 CASSYLPGVRSYEQYF